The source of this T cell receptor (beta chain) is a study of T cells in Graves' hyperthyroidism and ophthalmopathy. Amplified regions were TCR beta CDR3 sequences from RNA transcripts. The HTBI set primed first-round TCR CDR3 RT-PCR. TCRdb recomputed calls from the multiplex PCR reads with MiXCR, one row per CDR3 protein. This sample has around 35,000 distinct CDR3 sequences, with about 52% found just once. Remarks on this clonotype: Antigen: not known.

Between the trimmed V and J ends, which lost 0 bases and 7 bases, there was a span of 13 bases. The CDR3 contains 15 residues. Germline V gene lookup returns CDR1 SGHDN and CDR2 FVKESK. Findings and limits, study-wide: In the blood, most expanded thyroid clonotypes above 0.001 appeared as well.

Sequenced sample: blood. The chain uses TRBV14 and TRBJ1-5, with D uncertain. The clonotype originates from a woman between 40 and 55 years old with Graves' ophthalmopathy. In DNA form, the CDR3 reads TGTGCCAGCAGCCAAGATCTTGTACTGGGGCAGCCCCAGCATTTT. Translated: CASSQDLVLGQPQHF.